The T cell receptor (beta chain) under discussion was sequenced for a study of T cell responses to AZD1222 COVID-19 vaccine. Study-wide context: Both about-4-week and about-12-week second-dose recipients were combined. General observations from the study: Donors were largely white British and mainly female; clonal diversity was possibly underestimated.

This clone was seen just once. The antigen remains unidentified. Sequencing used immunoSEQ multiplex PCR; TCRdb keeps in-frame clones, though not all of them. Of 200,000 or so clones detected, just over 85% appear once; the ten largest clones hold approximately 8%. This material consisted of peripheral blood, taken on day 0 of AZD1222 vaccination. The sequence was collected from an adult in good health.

The CDR3 coding sequence is TGTGCCAGTAGTCGGAGAGGTGGGGCTAACACAGATACGCAGTATTTT. This translates into CASSRRGGANTDTQYF. The rearrangement links TRBV19 to TRBJ2-3; tentative D call: TRBD1 (5 bases). This CDR3 has 16 amino acids. The germline V gene has CDR1 LNHDA and CDR2 SQIVND (reference sequence). Trimming removed 5 bases at V and 2 bases at J, with 17 bases between.